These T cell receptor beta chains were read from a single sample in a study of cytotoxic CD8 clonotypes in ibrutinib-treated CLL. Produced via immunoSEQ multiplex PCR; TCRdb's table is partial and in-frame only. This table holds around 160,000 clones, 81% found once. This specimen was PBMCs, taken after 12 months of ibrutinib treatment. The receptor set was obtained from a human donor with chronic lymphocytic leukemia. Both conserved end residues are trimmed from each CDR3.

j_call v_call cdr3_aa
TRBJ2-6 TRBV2 ASSDNSGANVLT
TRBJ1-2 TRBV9 ASSVQPGASYGYT
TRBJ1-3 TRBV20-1 SAPVGNTIY
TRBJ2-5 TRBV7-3 ASSLTGGSETQY
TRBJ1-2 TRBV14 ASSQDSGGGYT
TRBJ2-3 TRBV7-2 ASSLVAGTGFRTDTQY
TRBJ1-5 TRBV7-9 ASSRGGQVNQPQH
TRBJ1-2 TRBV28 ASSPGFGYT
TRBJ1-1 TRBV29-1 SVEDLGGPPAF
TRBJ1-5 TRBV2 ASSISVNQPQH